This paragraph covers one TCR beta chain sequence. Clinical history as reported by participants underpinned cohort assignment. This table comes from immunoSEQ multiplex PCR, and its TCRdb copy is limited to in-frame clones, with some not included. Of some 500,000 clones listed, roughly 88% are singletons. CDR1 is SGHTA and CDR2 is FQGNSA in the germline V gene. The length of the CDR3 is 14 residues. V was cut by 5 bases and J by 0 bases, with 8 bases left in between. These data come from a study of blood T cell repertoires in COVID-19. Study summary: The analysed material was cDNA or gDNA that came from T cells, B-cell-depleted T cells, or PBMCs.

This chain connects TRBV7-2 to TRBJ2-1; D call uncertain. Sequenced input: PBMCs or T cells enriched from blood (not recorded which). The sequence came from a woman aged 40-49 years who had recovered from COVID-19. The CDR3 region is CASSPPSSYNEQFF. The CDR3 DNA reads TGTGCCAGCAGCCCCCCGAGCTCCTACAATGAGCAGTTCTTC. Drawing the rest from reference TRBV7-2 and TRBJ2-1, the complete variable domain is GAGVSQSPSNKVTEKGKDVELRCDPISGHTALYWYRQSLGQGLEFLIYFQGNSAPDKSGLPSDRFSAERTGGSVSTLTIQRTQQEDSAVYLCASSPPSSYNEQFFGPGTRLTVL.